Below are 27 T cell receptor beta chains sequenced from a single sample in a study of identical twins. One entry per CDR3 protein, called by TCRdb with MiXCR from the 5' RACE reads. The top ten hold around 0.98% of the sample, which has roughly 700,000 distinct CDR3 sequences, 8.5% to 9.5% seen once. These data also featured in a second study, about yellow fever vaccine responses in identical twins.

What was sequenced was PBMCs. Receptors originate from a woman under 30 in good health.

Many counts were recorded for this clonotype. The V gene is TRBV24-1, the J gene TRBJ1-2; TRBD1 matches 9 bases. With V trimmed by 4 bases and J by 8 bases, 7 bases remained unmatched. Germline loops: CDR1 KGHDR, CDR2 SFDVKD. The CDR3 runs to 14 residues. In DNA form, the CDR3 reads TGTGCCACCAGTGAGACCGGGACAGGGAAGGGCTACACCTTC. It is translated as CATSETGTGKGYTF.

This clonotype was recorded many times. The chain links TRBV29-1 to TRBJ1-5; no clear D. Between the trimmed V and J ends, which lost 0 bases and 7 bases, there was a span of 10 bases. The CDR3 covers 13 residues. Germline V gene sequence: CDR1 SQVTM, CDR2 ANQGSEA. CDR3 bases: TGCAGCGTTGAAGAGGGGATGGGGCAGCCCCAGCATTTT. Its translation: CSVEEGMGQPQHF.

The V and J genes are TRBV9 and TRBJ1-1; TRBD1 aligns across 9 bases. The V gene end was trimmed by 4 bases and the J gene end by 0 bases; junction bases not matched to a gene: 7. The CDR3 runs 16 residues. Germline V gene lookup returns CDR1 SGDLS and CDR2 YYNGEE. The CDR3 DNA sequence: TGTGCCAGCAGCCCACCCGGACAGGGGATGAACACTGAAGCTTTCTTT. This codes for CASSPPGQGMNTEAFF.

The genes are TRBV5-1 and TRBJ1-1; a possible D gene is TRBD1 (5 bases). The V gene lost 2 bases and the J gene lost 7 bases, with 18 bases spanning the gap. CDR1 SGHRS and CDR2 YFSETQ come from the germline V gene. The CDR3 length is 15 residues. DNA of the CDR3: TGCGCCAGCAGCTTTTTCGATCTGACCGACAGTGAAGCTTTCTTT. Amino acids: CASSFFDLTDSEAFF.

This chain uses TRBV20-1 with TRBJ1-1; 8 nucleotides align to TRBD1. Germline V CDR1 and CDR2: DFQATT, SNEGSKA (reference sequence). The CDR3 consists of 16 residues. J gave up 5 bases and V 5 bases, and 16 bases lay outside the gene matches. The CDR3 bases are TGCAGTGCTGGGGGAAATACTCAGGGGGCGAGTACTGAAGCTTTCTTT. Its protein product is CSAGGNTQGASTEAFF.

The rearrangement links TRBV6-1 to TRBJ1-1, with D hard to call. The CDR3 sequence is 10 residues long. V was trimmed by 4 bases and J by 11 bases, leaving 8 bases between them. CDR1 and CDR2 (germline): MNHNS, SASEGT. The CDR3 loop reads CASSGSGAFF. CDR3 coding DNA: TGTGCCAGCAGTGGCAGTGGGGCTTTCTTT.

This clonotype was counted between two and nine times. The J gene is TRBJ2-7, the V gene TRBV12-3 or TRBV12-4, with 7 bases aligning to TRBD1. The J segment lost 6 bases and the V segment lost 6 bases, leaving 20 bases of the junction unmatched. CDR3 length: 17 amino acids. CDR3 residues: CASRWKVGAGGSSEQYF. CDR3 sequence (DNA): TGTGCCAGCAGGTGGAAGGTTGGTGCAGGGGGAAGTTCCGAGCAGTACTTC.

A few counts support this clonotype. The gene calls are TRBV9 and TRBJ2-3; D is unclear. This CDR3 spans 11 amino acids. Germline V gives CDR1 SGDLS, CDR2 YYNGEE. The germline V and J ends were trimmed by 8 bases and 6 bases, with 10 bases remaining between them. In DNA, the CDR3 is TGTGCCAGTGGACCCCAGGATACGCAGTATTTT. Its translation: CASGPQDTQYF.

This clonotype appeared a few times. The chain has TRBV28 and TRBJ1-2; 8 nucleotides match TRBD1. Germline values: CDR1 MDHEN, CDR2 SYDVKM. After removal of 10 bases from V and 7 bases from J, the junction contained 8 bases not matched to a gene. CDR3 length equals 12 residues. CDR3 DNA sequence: TGTGCCACTCGGTCGACAGGGGTTGGCTACACCTTC. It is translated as CATRSTGVGYTF.

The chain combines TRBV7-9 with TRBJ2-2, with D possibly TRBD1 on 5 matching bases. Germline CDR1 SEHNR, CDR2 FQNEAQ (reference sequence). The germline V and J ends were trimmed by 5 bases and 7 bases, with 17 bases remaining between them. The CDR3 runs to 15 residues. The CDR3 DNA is TGTGCCAGCAGCACTTATCAGGGCAGTGGCGGGGAGCTGTTTTTT. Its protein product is CASSTYQGSGGELFF.

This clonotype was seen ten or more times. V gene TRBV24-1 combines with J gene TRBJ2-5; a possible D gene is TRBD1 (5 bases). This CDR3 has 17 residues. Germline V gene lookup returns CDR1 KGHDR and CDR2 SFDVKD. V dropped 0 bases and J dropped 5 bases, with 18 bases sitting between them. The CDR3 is CATSDLPLPGLEETQYF. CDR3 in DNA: TGTGCCACCAGTGATTTGCCTCTACCAGGGTTAGAGGAGACCCAGTACTTC.

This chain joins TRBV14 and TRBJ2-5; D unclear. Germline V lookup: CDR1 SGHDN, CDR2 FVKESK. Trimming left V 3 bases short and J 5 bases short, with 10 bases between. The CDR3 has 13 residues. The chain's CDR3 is CASSQGLIETQYF. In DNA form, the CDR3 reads TGTGCCAGCAGCCAGGGGTTGATCGAGACCCAGTACTTC.

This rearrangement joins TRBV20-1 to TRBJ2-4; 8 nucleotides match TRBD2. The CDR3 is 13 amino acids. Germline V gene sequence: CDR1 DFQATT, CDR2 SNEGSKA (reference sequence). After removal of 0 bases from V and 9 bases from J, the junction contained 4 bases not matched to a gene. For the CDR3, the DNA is TGCAGTGCTAGAGAGGGACTAGTGACCATTCAGTACTTC. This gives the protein CSAREGLVTIQYF.

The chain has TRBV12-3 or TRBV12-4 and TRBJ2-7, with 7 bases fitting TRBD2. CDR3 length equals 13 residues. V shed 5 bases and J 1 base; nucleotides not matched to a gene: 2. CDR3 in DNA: TGTGCCAGCAGTCGACTAGCATCCTACGAGCAGTACTTC. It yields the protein CASSRLASYEQYF.

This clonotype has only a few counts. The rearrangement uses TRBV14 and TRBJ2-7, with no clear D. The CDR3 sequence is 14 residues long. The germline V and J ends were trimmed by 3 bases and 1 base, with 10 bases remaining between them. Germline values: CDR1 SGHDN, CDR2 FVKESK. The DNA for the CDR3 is TGTGCCAGCAGCCATGGCCGCTCGTCCTACGAGCAGTACTTC. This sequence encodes CASSHGRSSYEQYF.

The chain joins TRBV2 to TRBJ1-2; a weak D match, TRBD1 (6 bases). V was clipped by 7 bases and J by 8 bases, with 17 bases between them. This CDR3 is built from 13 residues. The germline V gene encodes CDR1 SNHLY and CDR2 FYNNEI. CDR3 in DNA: TGTGCCAGCAAGGCGGTACAGGGTGGGGGCTACACCTTC. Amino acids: CASKAVQGGGYTF.

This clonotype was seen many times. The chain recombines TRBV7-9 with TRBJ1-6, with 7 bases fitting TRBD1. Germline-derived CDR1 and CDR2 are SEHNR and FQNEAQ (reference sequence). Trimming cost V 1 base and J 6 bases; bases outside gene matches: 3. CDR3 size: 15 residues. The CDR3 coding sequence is TGTGCCAGCAGCTTAGGTGACAGGGTTAATTCACCCCTCCACTTT. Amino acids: CASSLGDRVNSPLHF. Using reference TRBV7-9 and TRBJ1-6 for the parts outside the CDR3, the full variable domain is DTGVSQNPRHKITKRGQNVTFRCDPISEHNRLYWYRQTLGQGPEFLTYFQNEAQLEKSRLLSDRFSAERPKGSFSTLEIQRTEQGDSAMYLCASSLGDRVNSPLHFGNGTRLTVT.

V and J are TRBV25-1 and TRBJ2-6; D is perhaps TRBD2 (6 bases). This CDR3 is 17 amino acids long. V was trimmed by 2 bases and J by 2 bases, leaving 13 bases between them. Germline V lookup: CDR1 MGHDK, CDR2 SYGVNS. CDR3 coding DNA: TGTGCCAGCAGTGAAGTCGACACGGGGGCTGGGGCCAACGTCCTGACTTTC. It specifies CASSEVDTGAGANVLTF. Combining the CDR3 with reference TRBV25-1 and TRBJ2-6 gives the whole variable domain EADIYQTPRYLVIGTGKKITLECSQTMGHDKMYWYQQDPGMELHLIHYSYGVNSTEKGDLSSESTVSRIRTEHFPLTLESARPSHTSQYLCASSEVDTGAGANVLTFGAGSRLTVL.

CDR3 amino acids: CASSQGVRPTYEQYF. The CDR3 DNA reads TGCGCCAGCAGCCAAGGGGTGCGGCCTACCTACGAGCAGTACTTC. The rearrangement links TRBV4-1 to TRBJ2-7; no reliable D call. This CDR3 spans 15 amino acids. CDR1 and CDR2 (germline): MGHRA, YSYEKL. Trimming removed 1 base at V and 2 bases at J, with 12 bases between.

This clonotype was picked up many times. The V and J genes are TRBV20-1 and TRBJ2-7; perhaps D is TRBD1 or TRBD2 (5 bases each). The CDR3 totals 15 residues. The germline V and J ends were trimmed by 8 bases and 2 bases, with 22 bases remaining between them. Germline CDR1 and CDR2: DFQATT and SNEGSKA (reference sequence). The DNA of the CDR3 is TGCAGTTCCTCCCCCCCGGGACCCGGAACCTACGAGCAGTACTTC. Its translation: CSSSPPGPGTYEQYF.

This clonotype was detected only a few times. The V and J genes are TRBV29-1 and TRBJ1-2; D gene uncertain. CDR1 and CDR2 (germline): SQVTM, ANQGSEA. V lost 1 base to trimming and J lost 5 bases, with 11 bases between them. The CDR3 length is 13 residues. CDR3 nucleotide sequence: TGCAGCGTTGAAGGACTCGCTGGGTATGGCTACACCTTC. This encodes CSVEGLAGYGYTF.

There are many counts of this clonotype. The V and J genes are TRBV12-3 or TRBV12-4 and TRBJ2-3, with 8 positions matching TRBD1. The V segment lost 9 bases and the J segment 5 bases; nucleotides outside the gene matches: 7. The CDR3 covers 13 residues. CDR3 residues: CASTSGGVDTQYF. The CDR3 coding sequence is TGTGCCAGTACTTCAGGGGGCGTAGATACGCAGTATTTT.

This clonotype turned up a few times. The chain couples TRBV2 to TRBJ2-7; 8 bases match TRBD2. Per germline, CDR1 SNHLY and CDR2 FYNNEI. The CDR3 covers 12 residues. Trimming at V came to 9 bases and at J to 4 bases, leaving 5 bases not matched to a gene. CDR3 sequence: CASLAGRYEQYF. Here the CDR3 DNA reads TGTGCCAGTTTAGCGGGAAGGTACGAGCAGTACTTC. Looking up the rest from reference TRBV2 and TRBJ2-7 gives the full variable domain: EPEVTQTPSHQVTQMGQEVILRCVPISNHLYFYWYRQILGQKVEFLVSFYNNEISEKSEIFDDQFSVERPDGSNFTLKIRSTKLEDSAMYFCASLAGRYEQYFGPGTRLTVT.

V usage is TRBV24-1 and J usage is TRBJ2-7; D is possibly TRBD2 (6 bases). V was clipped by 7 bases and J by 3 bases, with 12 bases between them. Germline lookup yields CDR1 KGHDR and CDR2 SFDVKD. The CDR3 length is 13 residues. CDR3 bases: TGTGCCACCAGGGACGGGGGAAACTACGAGCAGTACTTC. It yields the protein CATRDGGNYEQYF.

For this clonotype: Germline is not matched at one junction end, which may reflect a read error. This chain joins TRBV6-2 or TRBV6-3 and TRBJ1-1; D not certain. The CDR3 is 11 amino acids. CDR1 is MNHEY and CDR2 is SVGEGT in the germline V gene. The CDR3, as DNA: TGTGCCAGCAGTGACTCCTCCAAGATCGGCTTT. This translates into CASSDSSKIGF.

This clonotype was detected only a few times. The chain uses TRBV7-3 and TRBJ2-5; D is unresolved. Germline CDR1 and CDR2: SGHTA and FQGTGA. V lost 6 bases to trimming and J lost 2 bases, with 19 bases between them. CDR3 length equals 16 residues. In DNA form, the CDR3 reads TGTGCCAGCAGGAAAGTGGGAAGAGTTTATCAAGAGACCCAGTACTTC. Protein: CASRKVGRVYQETQYF.

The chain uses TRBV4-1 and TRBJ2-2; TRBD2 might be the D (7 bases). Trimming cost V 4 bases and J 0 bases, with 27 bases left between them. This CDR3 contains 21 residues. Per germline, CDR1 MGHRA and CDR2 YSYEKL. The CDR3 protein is CASSPQGTPLAVIANTGELFF. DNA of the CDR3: TGCGCCAGCAGCCCTCAGGGGACGCCGCTAGCGGTCATCGCGAACACCGGGGAGCTGTTTTTT.